Given below is one T cell receptor beta chain in context. The CDR3 extends over 15 amino acids. V was cut by 1 base and J by 0 bases, with 8 bases left in between. Germline lookup yields CDR1 SEHNR and CDR2 FQNEAQ (reference sequence). TCRdb's table, derived via immunoSEQ multiplex PCR, lists solely in-frame clones and lacks some. In the table there are 40,000 or so clones, roughly nine tenths of which are singletons. This record belongs to a study of T cell changes during pregnancy in multiple sclerosis. The sequence was obtained from a female donor in good health, enrolled as a control in a pregnancy study. The sequences come from CD4+ T cells from peripheral blood mononuclear cells, collected in the first trimester of pregnancy. The chain joins TRBV7-9 to TRBJ2-3; D may be TRBD1 (5 bases). The CDR3 nucleotides are TGTGCCAGCAGCTTAGGGGGCAGAAGCACAGATACGCAGTATTTT. This encodes CASSLGGRSTDTQYF.